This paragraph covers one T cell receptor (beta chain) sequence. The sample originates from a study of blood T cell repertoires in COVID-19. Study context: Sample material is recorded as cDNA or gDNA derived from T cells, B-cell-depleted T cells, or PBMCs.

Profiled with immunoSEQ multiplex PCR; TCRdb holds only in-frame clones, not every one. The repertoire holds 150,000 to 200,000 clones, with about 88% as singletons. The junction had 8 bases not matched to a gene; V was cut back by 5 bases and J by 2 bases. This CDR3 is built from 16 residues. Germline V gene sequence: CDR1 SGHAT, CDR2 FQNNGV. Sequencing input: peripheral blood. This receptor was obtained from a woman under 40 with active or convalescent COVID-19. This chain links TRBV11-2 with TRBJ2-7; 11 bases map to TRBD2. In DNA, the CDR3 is TGTGCCAGCAGCCCCTGGGGACTAGCGGCGACCTACGAGCAGTACTTC. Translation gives CASSPWGLAATYEQYF.